These 14 T cell receptor beta chains originate from one sample sequenced in a study of T cells in localized non-small cell lung cancer. TCRdb's table, derived via immunoSEQ multiplex PCR, lists solely in-frame clones and lacks some. The sample holds about 78,000 clones, 84% seen once. The material was peripheral blood, obtained before any cancer treatment. The receptors come from a man aged 40 to 69 with stage I lung adenocarcinoma.

The genes are TRBV15 and TRBJ1-1, with 7 bases matching TRBD1. Per germline, CDR1 LNHNV and CDR2 YYDKDF (reference sequence). CDR3 length: 15 amino acids. J was trimmed by 4 bases and V by 5 bases; bases with no gene match: 10. CDR3 amino acids: CATSRDSFPPTEAFF. CDR3 nucleotides: TGTGCCACCAGCCGGGACAGCTTTCCGCCCACTGAAGCTTTCTTT.

V and J are TRBV7-9 and TRBJ2-1; the D is unclear. This CDR3 has 13 amino acids. V was pared by 1 base and J by 3 bases, with 4 bases between. Germline V gives CDR1 SEHNR, CDR2 FQNEAQ (reference sequence). Here the CDR3 DNA reads TGTGCCAGCAGCTTAGAGGTCTACAATGAGCAGTTCTTC. Its translation is CASSLEVYNEQFF.

The rearrangement links TRBV12-5 to TRBJ2-1; TRBD1 matches at 9 bases. Looked up from germline, CDR1 is LGHNT and CDR2 is FRNRAP. This CDR3 is built from 12 residues. As DNA, the CDR3 is TGTGCGACCGGACAGGGGTGGAATGAGCAGTTCTTC. This codes for CATGQGWNEQFF.

The V and J genes are TRBV6-6 and TRBJ2-3; the D is unclear. Germline values: CDR1 MNHNY, CDR2 SVGAGI (reference sequence). The V and J ends lost 0 bases and 0 bases respectively, with 4 bases between them. The CDR3 length is 14 residues. Here the CDR3 DNA reads TGTGCCAGCAGTTACTCGCCTAGCACAGATACGCAGTATTTT. Residues: CASSYSPSTDTQYF.

This clone showed up just a few times. This chain connects TRBV19 to TRBJ1-1, with no clear D. The germline V gene encodes CDR1 LNHDA and CDR2 SQIVND (reference sequence). The CDR3 covers 16 residues. Trimming shortened V by 6 bases and J by 0 bases, and 17 bases separated the two germline ends. The DNA for the CDR3 is TGTGCCAGTAGGGAGGGCCGGGCGAGCATGAACACTGAAGCTTTCTTT. This gives the protein CASREGRASMNTEAFF.

This clone was observed a single time. The chain is built from TRBV28 and TRBJ1-1, with no clear D. The germline gives CDR1 MDHEN, CDR2 SYDVKM. Trimming pared 11 bases from V and 2 bases from J, leaving 9 bases between. This CDR3 is built from 11 residues. CDR3 in DNA: TGTGCCGTAAATACTAACACTGAAGCTTTCTTT. It yields the protein CAVNTNTEAFF.

This clone showed up just once. The chain uses TRBV30 and TRBJ1-5; unclear D gene. In germline, CDR1 is GTSNPN, CDR2 SVGIG (reference sequence). The CDR3 is made up of 12 amino acids. V gave up 1 base and J gave up 7 bases, with 8 bases separating them. The CDR3 region has the DNA TGTGCCTGGAGTGCGGCCGAACAGCCCCAGCATTTT. It specifies CAWSAAEQPQHF. The variable domain in full, completed from reference TRBV30 and TRBJ1-5, reads SQTIHQWPATLVQPVGSPLSLECTVEGTSNPNLYWYRQAAGRGLQLLFYSVGIGQISSEVPQNLSASRPQDRQFILSSKKLLLSDSGFYLCAWSAAEQPQHFGDGTRLSIL.

The chain has TRBV7-8 and TRBJ2-7; TRBD1 might be the D (5 bases). This CDR3 comprises 18 residues. V gave up 1 base and J gave up 5 bases, with 24 bases separating them. Germline V gene sequence: CDR1 SGHVS, CDR2 FQNEAQ. The CDR3 protein is CASSLGAVGRAIGHEQYF. DNA of the CDR3: TGTGCCAGCAGCTTAGGGGCGGTGGGCAGGGCCATAGGCCACGAGCAGTACTTC.

The J gene is TRBJ2-7, the V gene TRBV19; either TRBD1 or TRBD2 may supply D (5 bases each). Trimming shortened V by 1 base and J by 0 bases, and 10 bases separated the two germline ends. The germline V gene encodes CDR1 LNHDA and CDR2 SQIVND (reference sequence). The length of the CDR3 is 15 residues. The CDR3 spells CASSIGGTGSYEQYF. Written as DNA, the CDR3 is TGTGCCAGTAGTATAGGAGGGACGGGCTCCTACGAGCAGTACTTC.

This chain joins TRBV30 and TRBJ1-4, with 7 positions matching TRBD1. Unmatched junction bases numbered 11, after V lost 8 bases and J lost 8 bases. Germline-derived CDR1 and CDR2 are GTSNPN and SVGIG (reference sequence). The CDR3 extends over 13 amino acids. CDR3 loop: CAREQGPGEKLFF. DNA of the CDR3: TGTGCCAGAGAACAGGGGCCGGGAGAAAAACTGTTTTTT.

The CDR3 DNA is TGTGCCAGCAGTCCCCTAAAAGCCCCCACCTACAATGAGCAGTTCTTC. Its protein product is CASSPLKAPTYNEQFF. The rearrangement uses TRBV27 and TRBJ2-1; D remains ambiguous. Germline V gene data show CDR1 as MNHEY and CDR2 as SMNVEV (reference sequence). The germline V and J ends were trimmed by 5 bases and 2 bases, with 16 bases remaining between them. The CDR3 consists of 16 residues.

The rearrangement links TRBV7-9 to TRBJ2-7, with 7 bases fitting TRBD1. The CDR3 spans 15 residues. Trimming took 3 bases from V and 2 from J; bases not matched to a gene: 7. CDR1 and CDR2 from the germline V gene are SEHNR and FQNEAQ (reference sequence). CDR3 bases: TGTGCCAGCAGCTTTGACAGGGCTAGGGCCTACGAGCAGTACTTC. Translating it yields CASSFDRARAYEQYF.

This rearrangement joins TRBV6-6 to TRBJ1-2; 11 nucleotides align to TRBD1. This CDR3 contains 14 residues. Germline assignment: CDR1 MNHNY and CDR2 SVGAGI (reference sequence). V shed 6 bases and J 4 bases; nucleotides not matched to a gene: 4. CDR3 in amino acids: CASRGTGGGYGYTF. CDR3 nucleotide sequence: TGTGCCAGCAGGGGGACAGGGGGAGGCTATGGCTACACCTTC.

J is TRBJ2-5 and V is TRBV10-3; 7 bases align to TRBD1. V shed 6 bases, J shed 5 bases, and the junction held 6 bases outside the gene matches. The CDR3 loop spans 13 amino acids. Germline values: CDR1 ENHRY, CDR2 SYGVKD. The CDR3 reads CAIRGTERETQYF. The CDR3 nucleotides are TGTGCCATCAGGGGGACAGAGCGGGAGACCCAGTACTTC.